Sequencing of this T cell receptor beta chain was carried out in a study of blood T cells in healthy people across ages. With regard to this clonotype: Its antigen remains unknown.

This CDR3 is 11 amino acids long. The germline V gene encodes CDR1 ENHRY and CDR2 SYGVKD. Deletions cut 6 bases from V and 8 bases from J, with 8 bases between. Alongside a J-beta primer mix, a sample-barcoded 5' primer served in a second PCR lasting about 6 to 11 cycles. Using its own MiXCR run on the 5' RACE reads, TCRdb lists one record per CDR3 protein. The sample consists of approximately 730,000 distinct CDR3 sequences, approximately 53% of them appearing once. Study-level results: A roughly linear age-dependent decrease characterized TCR beta diversity per million T cells.

Sequencing was done on a sample of blood. The TCR comes from a man older than 75 in good health. The rearrangement links TRBV10-3 to TRBJ2-1; perhaps TRBD1 as D (6 bases). This chain's CDR3 is CAISRGDEQFF. In nucleotides, the CDR3 is TGTGCCATCAGCAGGGGAGATGAGCAGTTCTTC.